This T cell receptor beta chain was recorded in a study of T cell responses to AZD1222 COVID-19 vaccine. The CDR3 contains 15 residues. Looked up from germline, CDR1 is SGHAT and CDR2 is FQNNGV. Trimming stripped 4 bases from V and 10 bases from J, with 19 bases between. Findings and caveats of the study: Baseline seropositives among AZD1222 recipients totaled only five to seven. Two doses of AZD1222 preceded a rise in Spike-specific TCR breadth and depth.

With regard to this clone: Its antigen is currently unknown.

Using immunoSEQ multiplex PCR, the repertoire was profiled, and TCRdb retains in-frame clones only, with some absent. The table lists approximately 140,000 clones, 85% to 95% of them singletons. This sequence was found in an adult in good health. The chain joins TRBV11-2 to TRBJ2-2; unclear D gene. This specimen was peripheral blood, taken on day 0 of AZD1222 vaccination. The CDR3 nucleotides are TGTGCCAGCAGCTCCCCGCGTTTCGCGGCGACGGAGCTGTTTTTT. Its translation: CASSSPRFAATELFF.